This TCR beta chain was recorded in a study of beta chain features in type 1 diabetes. Since all of the isolated RNA was reverse transcribed, expressed TCRB transcripts were what got sequenced. TCRdb keeps only in-frame clones here, not all; method: immunoSEQ multiplex PCR. The sample has about 140,000 clones; about 7% are singletons. The germline gives CDR1 SGHTA, CDR2 FQGTGA. The CDR3 loop spans 18 amino acids. Unmatched junction bases numbered 9, after V lost 4 bases and J lost 0 bases. This chain joins TRBV7-3 and TRBJ2-6, with 7 bases aligning to TRBD1. Sequencing was performed on central memory CD4+ T cells from blood. This clonotype originated in a woman aged 25 to 39 in good health. The CDR3 region is CASSSRQGSISGANVLTF. CDR3 DNA sequence: TGTGCCAGCAGCTCTCGACAGGGTTCCATCTCTGGGGCCAACGTCCTGACTTTC.